The following is a T cell receptor (beta chain) sequence with its context. The CDR3 is 13 residues long. CDR1 and CDR2 from the germline V gene are LGHNT and FRNRAP. The germline V and J ends were trimmed by 3 bases and 0 bases, with 4 bases remaining between them. This sample stems from a study of CD8+ T cells in alopecia areata. Overall study: Treated individuals took tofacitinib by mouth, 5 to 10 mg twice daily.

The authors extracted RNA and reverse transcribed it into cDNA as the sequencing template. TCRdb's copy holds only in-frame clones and misses some; the assay was immunoSEQ multiplex PCR. The sample consists of 150,000 to 180,000 clones, 40% to 60% of them appearing once. Specimen: CD8+ T cells sorted from blood, collected at week 0. The V gene is TRBV12-5, the J gene TRBJ2-3; D remains unclear. This clonotype was obtained from a human donor with alopecia areata. In DNA, the CDR3 is TGTGCTAGTGGTTTATCTAGCACAGATACGCAGTATTTT. It specifies CASGLSSTDTQYF.